The 11 T cell receptor beta chains below were found in one sample sequenced in a study of circulating and synovial CD4+ cells in juvenile arthritis. Here immunoSEQ multiplex PCR was the method, and the copy in TCRdb shows in-frame clones only, minus some. This table holds under 40,000 clones, around 93% found once. Sequences were obtained from CD4+ T cells from blood. Receptors were obtained from a human donor with juvenile idiopathic arthritis.

The CDR3 sequence is CASRPGTFTGELFF. In nucleotides, the CDR3 is TGTGCCAGCAGACCCGGGACTTTCACCGGGGAGCTGTTTTTT. V is TRBV6-4 and J is TRBJ2-2; D may be TRBD2 (6 bases). This CDR3 is built from 14 residues. The germline CDR1 and CDR2 sequences are MRHNA and SNTAGT. V was clipped by 6 bases and J by 4 bases, with 12 bases between them.

The chain uses TRBV9 and TRBJ1-6; weak D call: TRBD1 (5 bases). Germline CDR1 is SGDLS and CDR2 is YYNGEE. This CDR3 region has 14 residues. The ends were cut back, 2 bases at V and 6 bases at J, with 9 bases in the middle. The CDR3, as DNA: TGTGCCAGCAGCGTTGGGAGGGGTAATTCACCCCTCCACTTT. This codes for CASSVGRGNSPLHF.

The V and J genes are TRBV6-5 and TRBJ2-1; D gene unclear. V dropped 0 bases and J dropped 4 bases, with 10 bases sitting between them. CDR3 length equals 15 residues. CDR1 is MNHEY, CDR2 SVGAGI, per germline. The CDR3 protein is CASSYSVTVYNEQFF. DNA for the CDR3: TGTGCCAGCAGTTACTCCGTAACGGTTTACAATGAGCAGTTCTTC.

The chain has TRBV9 and TRBJ1-3; D not resolved. The CDR3 has 15 residues. Germline-derived CDR1 and CDR2 are SGDLS and YYNGEE. V was pared by 0 bases and J by 0 bases, with 7 bases between. Written as DNA, the CDR3 is TGTGCCAGCAGCGTAGCTGGTAGCTCTGGAAACACCATATATTTT. It is translated as CASSVAGSSGNTIYF.

The chain links TRBV2 to TRBJ2-1, with 13 bases aligning to TRBD2. V trimming: 3 bases; J trimming: 6 bases; junction bases outside the gene matches: 2. This CDR3 has 15 residues. From germline, CDR1 is SNHLY and CDR2 FYNNEI. DNA for the CDR3: TGTGCCAGCAGTGAGGGACTAGCGGGACTCAATGAGCAGTTCTTC. This translates into CASSEGLAGLNEQFF.

This clone was detected only a few times. The chain has TRBV21-1 and TRBJ1-1. TRBV21-1 is described as a pseudogene. The CDR3 length is 9 residues. The CDR3: CASRTEAFF. In nucleotides, the CDR3 is TGTGCCAGCCGGACTGAAGCTTTCTTT.

The genes are TRBV7-8 and TRBJ2-7; D possibly corresponds to TRBD1 (6 bases). Trimming pared 7 bases from V and 3 bases from J, leaving 13 bases between. Germline V gene sequence: CDR1 SGHVS, CDR2 FQNEAQ. There are 13 residues in the CDR3. CDR3 residues: CASTSGTRYEQYF. The CDR3 coding sequence is TGTGCCAGCACCTCCGGGACACGCTACGAGCAGTACTTC.

This sequence joins TRBV15 and TRBJ1-2; TRBD1 matches at 8 bases. V was clipped by 0 bases and J by 7 bases; unmatched bases: 4. This CDR3 has 14 amino acids. Germline V gives CDR1 LNHNV, CDR2 YYDKDF (reference sequence). The CDR3 sequence: CATSRDQGAAGYTF. In DNA, the CDR3 is TGTGCCACCAGCAGAGATCAGGGGGCGGCTGGCTACACCTTC.

This clone was counted a single time. This rearrangement joins TRBV14 to TRBJ2-2; 9 nucleotides line up with TRBD1. Per germline, CDR1 SGHDN and CDR2 FVKESK. V trimming: 4 bases; J trimming: 4 bases; junction bases outside the gene matches: 4. This CDR3 region has 15 residues. The CDR3 DNA sequence: TGTGCCAGCAGCCCCGGACAGGGGTTCACCGGGGAGCTGTTTTTT. This translates into CASSPGQGFTGELFF.

The chain uses TRBV15 and TRBJ2-7; D gene unclear. The CDR3 has 15 residues. CDR1 and CDR2 from the germline V gene are LNHNV and YYDKDF (reference sequence). Trimming removed 1 base from V and 3 bases from J, with 13 bases in between. The DNA for the CDR3 is TGTGCCACCAGCAGAGCCGGTCCCCTCCTCTACGAGCAGTACTTC. Its translation: CATSRAGPLLYEQYF.

The gene calls are TRBV4-2 and TRBJ2-5; 16 bases agree with TRBD2. CDR3 length equals 18 residues. Unmatched junction bases numbered 7, after V lost 4 bases and J lost 2 bases. Germline-derived CDR1 and CDR2 are LGHNA and YNFKEQ. The CDR3 bases are TGTGCCAGCAGCCCCTCGGGACTAGCGGGGGGGACGCAAGAGACCCAGTACTTC. Protein product: CASSPSGLAGGTQETQYF.